A selection of T cell receptor beta chains follows, all from one sample in a study of blood T cell repertoires in COVID-19. Repertoires were generated with immunoSEQ multiplex PCR, while TCRdb's copy carries only in-frame clones and drops some. The sample has about 68,000 clones; 80% to 90% are singletons. Sequenced input: peripheral blood. Receptors were obtained from an older woman with acute or convalescent COVID-19. Both conserved end residues are trimmed from each CDR3.

J gene	V gene	CDR3 length	CDR3 protein
TRBJ1-2	TRBV2	11	ASSRDRRRGYT
TRBJ2-1	TRBV30	14	AWSLNLGQLYNEQF
TRBJ1-1	TRBV3-1/TRBV3-2	13	ASSQGTGTSGEAF
TRBJ2-5	TRBV3-1/TRBV3-2	14	ASSQDTIRWAETQY
TRBJ1-2	TRBV11-2	13	ASSFHRGPNYGYT
TRBJ1-4	TRBV12-5	12	ASGLGAGNEKLF
TRBJ1-2	TRBV4-2	17	ASSQGGVSRGSSNYGYT
TRBJ1-1	TRBV10-3	14	AISESGRRKNTEAF
TRBJ2-7	TRBV7-9	12	ASSLRGGGYEQY
TRBJ1-2	TRBV12-3/TRBV12-4	11	ASSPPRGHGYT
TRBJ1-2	TRBV20-1	9	SAPPYSGYT
TRBJ1-1	TRBV9	12	ASSGQGMDTEAF
TRBJ1-1	TRBV27	16	ASSSPRRGGFTSTEAF
TRBJ1-5	TRBV2	13	ASSVDRGGNQPQH
TRBJ1-6	TRBV2	13	ASRERQGRNSPLH
TRBJ2-7	TRBV12-3/TRBV12-4	11	ASSLSQTYEQY
TRBJ2-1	TRBV6-1	13	ASSEVSLPGGEQF
TRBJ2-5	TRBV7-9	14	ASSSSFTIAGETQY
TRBJ1-1	TRBV5-1	13	ASSLAGQLLGEAF
TRBJ1-2	TRBV3-1/TRBV3-2	13	ASSRGRRTNYGYT
TRBJ1-5	TRBV28	12	ASSWAGGHQPQH
TRBJ2-1	TRBV6-2/TRBV6-3	10	ASSFLSNEQF
TRBJ1-1	TRBV19	10	ASSIFSSEAF
TRBJ2-6	TRBV14	13	ASSQDFSGANVLT
TRBJ1-1	TRBV11-2	13	ASSPGGGWEFEAF
TRBJ2-5	TRBV23-1	13	ASSHPWTGAETQY
TRBJ1-5	TRBV18	11	ASSPSENQPQH
TRBJ1-1	TRBV3-1/TRBV3-2	14	ASSRTRDRGNTEAF
TRBJ1-5	TRBV10-3	12	AISFGTGNQPQH
TRBJ1-3	TRBV5-6	13	ASNKQGLQGNTIY
TRBJ1-1	TRBV2	14	ASSEPQGNVNTEAF
TRBJ1-3	TRBV6-2/TRBV6-3	18	ASSYSKAPGQQSSGNTIY
TRBJ1-3	TRBV19	13	ASRGTGDSGNTIY